The entry below gives a single T cell receptor (beta chain) sequence along with its context. The antigen it recognizes is unknown. Base-call qualities are not available, and no considerably larger clone is one nucleotide away. This entry belongs to a study of beta chain features in type 1 diabetes (dated by TCRdb to 2017 to 2018). About the investigation overall: No differences in mean age, gender distribution, total cell number or subset yield were found between patients and healthy donors. Whereas all 30 or so donors provided naive and central memory subsets, regulatory and stem cell-like memory subsets were isolated from just 8 patients and about eight healthy donors. The study compared TCRB repertoires of sorted circulating CD4+ T cell subsets between recently diagnosed type 1 diabetes patients and matched healthy donors. A total of some 110 million sorted cells were examined across all samples, and a strong correlation was observed between cell number per subset and RNA yield. Beyond this particular receptor, the publication reports: At VDJ recombination sites, type 1 diabetes patients had fewer insertions and more deleted nucleotides, which implies abnormalities in thymic rearrangement. The naive, central memory and regulatory TCRB repertoires appeared to resemble one another more closely among patients than among healthy donors. Because small numbers of individuals were included in the HLA sub-analyses, any influence of HLA type on TCRB rearrangement was left unresolved. PCR may preferentially amplify shorter templates, but because patient and control samples were amplified and corrected together, any resulting skew would affect both groups equally. In all four CD4+ subsets, TCRB CDR3 length was moderately but significantly shorter in type 1 diabetes patients. Because cDNA rather than genomic DNA was sequenced, highly expressing activated cells could have been over-represented, although no difference in activation and CD3 levels was found between groups.

Each donor gave one peripheral blood draw, averaging around 0.11 L, which was collected into heparinised tubes. Using a panel that included CD45RO, CCR7, CD25, CD127, CD95 and CD27, naive, central memory, regulatory and stem cell-like memory CD4+ T cells were sorted on a BD FACSAria II. Every sorted population had a purity above 95%. PBMCs were separated immediately by Lymphoprep density gradient centrifugation and were stained directly, without being cultured. To minimize batch effects, samples were stained and sorted in pairs, one healthy donor with one patient per experiment. All of the isolated RNA was reverse transcribed with the High Capacity cDNA Reverse Transcription Kit, so expressed TCRB transcripts were sequenced. Naive, central memory and regulatory T cell samples underwent deep immunoSEQ sequencing, averaging approximately 3.3 million total reads per sample. Sorted cells were lysed in RLT buffer, and RNA was extracted using DNase-treated RNeasy Micro or Mini kits according to cell number. To prevent cross-contamination, each cell subset was processed individually, whereas patient and healthy donor samples were processed jointly. Using the immunoSEQ multiplex PCR, TCRB sequences were amplified from cDNA into 87-bp fragments spanning the CDR3 region. Sequencing of the amplicons was done on the Illumina HiSeq platform. Regarding the original processing steps: PCR bias was computationally corrected using synthetic template baselines, reads within Hamming distance 2 were collapsed, and singletons that could not be merged were discarded. Reads were aligned against IMGT to assign V, D and J genes, CDR3 length and insertions or deletions at six rearrangement sites. Within each subset, clonotype counts were normalized to sorted cell number, after which true diversity and Gini coefficients were computed with the tcR R package. Repertoire sharing was quantified using the overlap coefficient calculated on TCRB nucleotide sequences. Out-of-frame TCRB sequences from naive cells were analyzed to stand in for the pre-selection repertoire. Not all clones reach the TCRdb copy of this immuneACCESS table, which keeps in-frame sequences only. Checked studies attribute under half of the gap to unresolved V genes and leave the rest unexplained. V and J calls plus clone size are reproduced from that table; the DNA served to infer D and trimming. Across this sample there are fewer than 500,000 clones, with about 14% seen only once. The top ten clones comprise roughly 0.038% of the sample.

Sequencing was carried out using naive CD4+ T cells from blood. The label giving this sample's cell subset or site can be read as: true naive CD4+ T cells. This sequence originates from a man aged 30-40 years in good health.

CDR3 region: CASIRSGGTDTQYF. The base sequence is TGTGCCAGCATTCGTAGCGGGGGCACAGATACGCAGTATTTT. The V and J segments used are TRBV6-1 and TRBJ2-3, with 8 bases matching TRBD2. Via the germline V gene, CDR1 is MNHNS and CDR2 SASEGT. Inclusive of the bounding cysteine and phenylalanine, the CDR3 is 14 residues long. Of the read, only the CDR3 DNA is kept; its 42 bases are in frame from base 1. Compared with germline, V lacks 7 bases and J lacks 1 base; bases without a gene match: 4.